This T cell receptor (beta chain) was retrieved from a study of technical replicates of blood from several donors. Assay used: immunoSEQ multiplex PCR; TCRdb lists only in-frame clones, some missing. This table holds approximately 79,000 clones, around 97% found once. This receptor was taken from a human donor in good health. The source material was T cells isolated from PBMCs.

CDR3 sequence reads: CASSDGWGGRGYEQYF. The DNA of the CDR3 is TGCGCCAGCAGTGACGGGTGGGGCGGGAGGGGTTACGAGCAGTACTTC. V gene TRBV10-2 combines with J gene TRBJ2-7, with TRBD2 identical over 9 bases. V shed 3 bases, J shed 4 bases, and the junction held 10 bases outside the gene matches. CDR3 length: 16 amino acids. Germline V gene sequence: CDR1 WSHSY, CDR2 SAAADI.